The 18 T cell receptor beta chains given below trace back to one sample, sequenced in a study of OX40 agonist ivuxolimab in advanced cancers. Generated by immunoSEQ multiplex PCR, the TCRdb table keeps only in-frame clones and is missing some. The sample lists 20,000 or so clones; 75% to 85% were seen once. The input for sequencing was CD4+ or CD8+ T cells sorted from blood, taken in a trial of the OX40 agonist ivuxolimab. The receptors come from an adult with an advanced solid tumor such as melanoma, head and neck, liver or kidney cancer.

The rearrangement joins TRBV7-7 to TRBJ2-5; D may be TRBD2 (6 bases). The germline V and J ends were trimmed by 1 base and 4 bases, with 10 bases remaining between them. This CDR3 contains 14 residues. Germline V CDR1 and CDR2: SSHAT, FNYEAQ (reference sequence). CDR3 DNA: TGTGCCAGCAGCTTAGGACTAGGTTCAGAGACCCAGTACTTC. Its translation is CASSLGLGSETQYF.

The V gene is TRBV2, the J gene TRBJ2-7; no clear D gene. The germline V gene encodes CDR1 SNHLY and CDR2 FYNNEI. CDR3 length: 13 amino acids. The V end was cut by 4 bases, the J end by 2 bases, with 9 bases between. This CDR3 is CASSVGRTYEQYF. The CDR3 DNA reads as TGTGCCAGCAGTGTAGGAAGGACCTACGAGCAGTACTTC.

This chain uses TRBV11-2 with TRBJ1-4; tentatively, D is TRBD1 (5 bases). This CDR3 is built from 16 residues. CDR1 and CDR2 from the germline V gene are SGHAT and FQNNGV. Trimming removed 0 bases from V and 7 bases from J, with 15 bases in between. For the CDR3, the DNA is TGTGCCAGCAGCTTAGAGAGAGGTGGGGGGAGTGAAAAACTGTTTTTT. Amino acid sequence: CASSLERGGGSEKLFF.

The rearrangement joins TRBV7-2 to TRBJ2-7; D remains ambiguous. The V end lost 1 base, the J end lost 0 bases, and 4 bases lay between the germline ends. This CDR3 is built from 13 residues. Germline CDR1 and CDR2: SGHTA and FQGNSA. Written as DNA, the CDR3 is TGTGCCAGCAGCTTAGAGGTCTCCTACGAGCAGTACTTC. Amino acid sequence: CASSLEVSYEQYF. Full variable domain (remainder filled in from reference TRBV7-2 and TRBJ2-7): GAGVSQSPSNKVTEKGKDVELRCDPISGHTALYWYRQSLGQGLEFLIYFQGNSAPDKSGLPSDRFSAERTGGSVSTLTIQRTQQEDSAVYLCASSLEVSYEQYFGPGTRLTVT.

The chain couples TRBV21-1 to TRBJ2-1; TRBD2 reflects the table's D call only, with no check against the DNA. TRBV21-1 is classified as a pseudogene. There are 15 residues in the CDR3. In DNA form, the CDR3 reads TGTGCCAGCTCGTCCACGTGGGGGACTTACAATGAGCAGTTCTTC. It encodes CASSSTWGTYNEQFF.

This chain connects TRBV25-1 to TRBJ1-2; D is uncertain. CDR1 and CDR2 (germline): MGHDK, SYGVNS. V was shortened by 1 base and J by 0 bases, with 9 bases between the two germline ends. The CDR3 spans 15 residues. The CDR3 DNA is TGTGCCAGCAGTGAATGGGGAGGGCCTAACTATGGCTACACCTTC. Translating it yields CASSEWGGPNYGYTF.

This sequence joins TRBV5-6 and TRBJ1-1; D not certain. The CDR3 length is 13 residues. The V gene's germline CDR1 is SGHDT and CDR2 YYEEEE. V gave up 3 bases and J gave up 4 bases, with 10 bases separating them. DNA of the CDR3: TGTGCCAGCAGCTCTTTGTGGACCACTGAAGCTTTCTTT. This sequence encodes CASSSLWTTEAFF. The full variable domain, its missing parts supplied by reference TRBV5-6 and TRBJ1-1, is DAGVTQSPTHLIKTRGQQVTLRCSPKSGHDTVSWYQQALGQGPQFIFQYYEEEERQRGNFPDRFSGHQFPNYSSELNVNALLLGDSALYLCASSSLWTTEAFFGQGTRLTVV.

Notes on this clone: The same CDR3 can be traced to other DNA sequences in this sample. The chain carries TRBV5-4 and TRBJ2-5, with 8 nucleotides matching TRBD2. This CDR3 region has 15 residues. Germline V lookup: CDR1 SGHNT, CDR2 YYREEE (reference sequence). J lost 1 base, V lost 0 bases, and 2 bases had no gene match. CDR3 residues: CASSLVLAGQETQYF. In DNA, the CDR3 is TGTGCCAGCAGCTTGGTGCTAGCGGGCCAAGAGACCCAGTACTTC.

The chain uses TRBV2 and TRBJ2-7; 8 bases are a match to TRBD2. Germline CDR1 is SNHLY and CDR2 is FYNNEI. This CDR3 region has 14 residues. J gave up 1 base and V 4 bases, and 3 bases lay outside the gene matches. CDR3: CASSASGLSYEQYF. The CDR3 nucleotides are TGTGCCAGCAGTGCTAGCGGGCTATCCTACGAGCAGTACTTC.

The V and J genes are TRBV27 and TRBJ2-1; D is ambiguous. CDR3 length equals 15 residues. The germline V gene has CDR1 MNHEY and CDR2 SMNVEV (reference sequence). V was clipped by 5 bases and J by 6 bases, with 17 bases between them. CDR3 sequence reads: CASSPSGYITNEQFF. The CDR3 bases are TGTGCCAGCAGTCCTTCAGGTTACATCACCAATGAGCAGTTCTTC.

The J gene is TRBJ2-3, the V gene TRBV28, with 10 bases lining up with TRBD2. The CDR3 runs 17 residues. V shed 5 bases and J 2 bases; nucleotides not matched to a gene: 10. Germline V gene data show CDR1 as MDHEN and CDR2 as SYDVKM. The CDR3 DNA is TGTGCCAGCAGTGTTCTAGCGGGGGCGTGGGACACAGATACGCAGTATTTT. It encodes CASSVLAGAWDTDTQYF.

The chain couples TRBV9 to TRBJ2-1; D gene uncertain. Germline V lookup: CDR1 SGDLS, CDR2 YYNGEE. The CDR3 consists of 16 residues. Trimming left V 0 bases short and J 0 bases short, with 10 bases between. The CDR3 DNA reads as TGTGCCAGCAGCGTAGTGTCTTTCGGCTCCTACAATGAGCAGTTCTTC. Amino acid sequence: CASSVVSFGSYNEQFF.

CDR3 nucleotide sequence: TGTGCCAGCAGTCAGGGCCTCAACACTGAAGCTTTCTTT. This translates into CASSQGLNTEAFF. The chain recombines TRBV27 with TRBJ1-1; D may be TRBD1 (5 bases). The CDR3 is 13 residues long. V was pared by 5 bases and J by 2 bases, with 9 bases between. The V gene's germline CDR1 is MNHEY and CDR2 SMNVEV (reference sequence).

This chain connects TRBV5-6 to TRBJ2-2; 10 bases are shared with TRBD2. This CDR3 contains 14 residues. V lost 6 bases, J lost 5 bases, and 4 bases stayed unmatched. The germline V gene has CDR1 SGHDT and CDR2 YYEEEE. In DNA form, the CDR3 reads TGTGCCAGCAACGAGGGACTAGCGACCGGGGAGCTGTTTTTT. Amino acid sequence: CASNEGLATGELFF.

This rearrangement joins TRBV29-1 to TRBJ2-1; 9 bases match TRBD1. The ends lost 1 base at V and 15 bases at J; junction bases unmatched: 4. CDR3 length equals 11 residues. Germline CDR1 SQVTM, CDR2 ANQGSEA. CDR3 protein: CSVEAGQGPFF. As DNA, the CDR3 is TGCAGCGTTGAAGCGGGACAGGGTCCGTTCTTC.

The chain couples TRBV7-2 to TRBJ1-1; TRBD1 is a possible D gene (6 bases). CDR1 is SGHTA and CDR2 is FQGNSA in the germline V gene. V was cut by 1 base and J by 7 bases, with 13 bases left in between. The CDR3 runs 14 residues. CDR3 amino acids: CASSLGQALGEAFF. CDR3 bases: TGTGCCAGCAGCTTAGGACAGGCTCTCGGTGAAGCTTTCTTT. Based on the CDR3 plus reference TRBV7-2 and TRBJ1-1, the full variable domain is GAGVSQSPSNKVTEKGKDVELRCDPISGHTALYWYRQSLGQGLEFLIYFQGNSAPDKSGLPSDRFSAERTGGSVSTLTIQRTQQEDSAVYLCASSLGQALGEAFFGQGTRLTVV.

V is TRBV6-6 and J is TRBJ2-5; no definite D call. This CDR3 contains 13 residues. Between the trimmed V and J ends, which lost 2 bases and 1 base, there was a span of 5 bases. From germline, CDR1 is MNHNY and CDR2 SVGAGI (reference sequence). CDR3 amino acids: CASSYTIQETQYF. CDR3 in DNA: TGTGCCAGCAGTTACACCATCCAAGAGACCCAGTACTTC.

This rearrangement joins TRBV27 to TRBJ1-1, with D possibly matching TRBD1 (5 bases). Trimming stripped 4 bases from V and 5 bases from J, with 14 bases between. Germline lookup yields CDR1 MNHEY and CDR2 SMNVEV (reference sequence). This CDR3 is 14 amino acids long. This chain's CDR3 is CASSSRGERTEAFF. CDR3 sequence (DNA): TGTGCCAGCAGTTCTCGAGGGGAAAGAACTGAAGCTTTCTTT.